This is a list of T cell receptor beta chains from one sample in a study of identical twins. TCRdb re-derived calls from the 5' RACE reads in MiXCR, one entry per CDR3 protein. The data hold some 1,700,000 distinct CDR3 sequences, with around a third observed a single time. The sequencing input was cord blood. These receptor sequences come from a newborn girl in good health. Both conserved end residues are trimmed from each CDR3.

V	J	CDR3
TRBV2	TRBJ2-3	ASTGQGVPTDTQY
TRBV12-3/TRBV12-4	TRBJ2-3	ASSLSGGRVGTDTQY
TRBV2	TRBJ2-1	ASSDAGRDEQF
TRBV3-1	TRBJ1-2	ASSLNQGLGNYGYT
TRBV28	TRBJ2-7	ASAGPRNYEQY
TRBV4-1	TRBJ1-6	ASSHHPQSLGSPLH
TRBV14	TRBJ1-5	ASSQAGGTTPNQPQH
TRBV5-1	TRBJ2-5	ASRGTDLETQY
TRBV3-1	TRBJ2-1	ASSQGLAGVNEQF
TRBV21-1	TRBJ2-1	ASSKRGDSFYNEQF
TRBV10-3	TRBJ2-3	AISDLAGGTDTQY
TRBV5-1	TRBJ2-5	ASSWTGEETQY
TRBV20-1	TRBJ2-7	SAQEIVNYEQY
TRBV6-5	TRBJ1-4	ASSYVRGFGKLF
TRBV4-2	TRBJ2-7	ASSPGLANEQY
TRBV27	TRBJ1-2	ASRRHNYGYT
TRBV28	TRBJ2-5	ASSFGVLYAETRY
TRBV5-1	TRBJ2-1	ASSLVLAGPDEQF
TRBV24-1	TRBJ2-3	ATSDFPSSGTDTQY
TRBV4-1	TRBJ2-3	ASSSRDSSGGAADTQY
TRBV20-1	TRBJ1-2	SAKSGQGDYGYT
TRBV2	TRBJ2-1	ASSVGQGLPKF
TRBV5-1	TRBJ1-1	ASSLGQSLNTEAS
TRBV20-1	-	SAPGGYEQY
TRBV29-1	TRBJ1-5	SVSDRESNQPQH
TRBV7-7	TRBJ2-7	ASSAGLAGGNEQY
TRBV7-9	TRBJ2-7	ASSPLHDYEQY
TRBV20-1	TRBJ1-2	STDRTGGECYT
TRBV12-3/TRBV12-4	TRBJ2-1	ASGSPTLSVHEQF
TRBV10-1	TRBJ1-2	ASIMGIGNYGYT
TRBV7-9	TRBJ1-1	ASSLIPRGDTEAF
TRBV20-1	TRBJ2-3	SARDRVGGAADTQY
TRBV20-1	TRBJ2-3	SKTTPGGGTDTQY
TRBV12-3/TRBV12-4	TRBJ2-6	ASTAVSGANVLT
TRBV4-2	TRBJ1-1	ASSQGYAQVDTEAF
TRBV20-1	TRBJ1-1	SAGPRGRMNTEAF
TRBV5-6	TRBJ2-1	ASIPRGGPYNEQF
TRBV7-2	TRBJ2-7	ASSFRAGQGYEQY
TRBV2	TRBJ2-7	ASSEHLYEQY
TRBV29-1	TRBJ2-1	SVVSGSSYNEQF
TRBV7-8	TRBJ1-1	ASSLAGQGRSTEAF